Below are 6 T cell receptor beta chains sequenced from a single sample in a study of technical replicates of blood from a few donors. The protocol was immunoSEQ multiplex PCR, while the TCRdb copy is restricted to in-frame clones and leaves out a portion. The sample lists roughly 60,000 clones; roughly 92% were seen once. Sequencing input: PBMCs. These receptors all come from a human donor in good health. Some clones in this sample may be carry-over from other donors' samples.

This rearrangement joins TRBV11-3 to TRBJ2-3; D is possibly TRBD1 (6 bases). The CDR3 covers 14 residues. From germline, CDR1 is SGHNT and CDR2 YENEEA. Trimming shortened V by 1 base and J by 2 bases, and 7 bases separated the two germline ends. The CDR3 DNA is TGTGCCAGCAGCTTAGGGGACACCACAGATACGCAGTATTTT. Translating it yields CASSLGDTTDTQYF.

DNA for the CDR3: TGTGCCAGCAGCTTTCCGGGAGCGACCAAAAACATTCAGTACTTC. This translates into CASSFPGATKNIQYF. V gene TRBV7-2 combines with J gene TRBJ2-4; weak D call: TRBD2 (6 bases). Trimming left V 3 bases short and J 2 bases short, with 11 bases between. This CDR3 spans 15 amino acids. Germline V lookup: CDR1 SGHTA, CDR2 FQGNSA.

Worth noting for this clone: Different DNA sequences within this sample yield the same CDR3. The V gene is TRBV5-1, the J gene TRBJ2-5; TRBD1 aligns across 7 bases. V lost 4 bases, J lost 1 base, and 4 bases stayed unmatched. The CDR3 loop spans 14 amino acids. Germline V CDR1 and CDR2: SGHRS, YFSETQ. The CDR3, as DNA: TGCGCCAGCAGCCCAGGGACAGCCCAAGAGACCCAGTACTTC. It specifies CASSPGTAQETQYF.

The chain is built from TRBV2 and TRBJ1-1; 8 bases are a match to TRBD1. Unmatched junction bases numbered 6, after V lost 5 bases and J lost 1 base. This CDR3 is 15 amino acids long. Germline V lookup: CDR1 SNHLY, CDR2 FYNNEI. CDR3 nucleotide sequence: TGTGCCAGCAGTAGACAGGGGAGGGGGAACACTGAAGCTTTCTTT. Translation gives CASSRQGRGNTEAFF.

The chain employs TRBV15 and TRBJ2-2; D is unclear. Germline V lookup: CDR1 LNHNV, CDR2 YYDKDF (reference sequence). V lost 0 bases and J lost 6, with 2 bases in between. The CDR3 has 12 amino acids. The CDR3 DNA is TGTGCCACCAGCAGAGACGCCGGGGAGCTGTTTTTT. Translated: CATSRDAGELFF.

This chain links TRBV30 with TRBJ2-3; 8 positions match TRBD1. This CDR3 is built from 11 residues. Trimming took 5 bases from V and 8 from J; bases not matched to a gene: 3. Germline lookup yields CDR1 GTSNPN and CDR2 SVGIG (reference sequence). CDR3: CAWEQGGTQYF. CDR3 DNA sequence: TGTGCCTGGGAACAGGGGGGTACGCAGTATTTT.